Presented here are 9 T cell receptor beta chains from one specimen sequenced in a study of cytomegalovirus exposure and HLA in healthy donors (dated by TCRdb to the late 2010s). The library was made by the immunoSEQ multiplex PCR assay. For the multiplex PCR, a mixture combining 60 forward primers for TCR Vbeta segments and 13 reverse primers for TCR Jbeta segments was used. In TCRdb, the immuneACCESS table is reduced to in-frame sequences with V and J assigned. These tables do not hold every clone; where another copy was compared, an unresolved V gene accounts for under half, and the others remain unexplained. For this sample there are about 190,000 clones; around 75% appear just once. 1.5% to 2% of the sample is in the top ten clones. The material sequenced was PBMCs. The receptors stem from a woman between 25 and 40 years old in good health and CMV-seronegative.

This rearrangement joins TRBV19 to TRBJ2-5; the match to TRBD2 covers 9 bases. This CDR3 has 16 amino acids. V shed 3 bases and J 3 bases; nucleotides not matched to a gene: 8. Germline V gene lookup returns CDR1 LNHDA and CDR2 SQIVND (reference sequence). CDR3 amino acids: CASSIVSTSGKETQYF. CDR3 coding DNA: TGTGCCAGTAGTATTGTTTCGACTAGCGGAAAAGAGACCCAGTACTTC.

This clone was observed a handful of times. The chain uses TRBV7-2 and TRBJ2-3; 13 bases fit TRBD2. The V and J ends lost 7 bases and 5 bases, in that order; junction bases with no gene match: 12. The CDR3 sequence is 17 residues long. CDR1 is SGHTA, CDR2 FQGNSA, per germline. Written as DNA, the CDR3 is TGTGCCAGCACCCTACTAGCGGGAGGGCCTTTGAGAGATACGCAGTATTTT. It codes for CASTLLAGGPLRDTQYF.

The V call is TRBV5-1, the J call TRBJ2-7; a possible D gene is TRBD1 (6 bases). Looked up from germline, CDR1 is SGHRS and CDR2 is YFSETQ. The CDR3 loop spans 14 amino acids. Trimming cost V 2 bases and J 1 base, with 10 bases left between them. CDR3: CASSLQGPSYEQYF. CDR3 coding DNA: TGCGCCAGCAGCTTACAGGGTCCTTCCTACGAGCAGTACTTC.

The CDR3 nucleotides read TGCGCCAGCAGCTTTGGAGTAGGTGCTAACTATGGCTACACCTTC. Amino acids: CASSFGVGANYGYTF. The chain carries TRBV5-1 and TRBJ1-2; D call uncertain. The V gene's germline CDR1 is SGHRS and CDR2 YFSETQ. The CDR3 consists of 15 residues. The V and J ends lost 2 bases and 0 bases respectively, with 11 bases between them.

The chain links TRBV7-2 to TRBJ2-7, with TRBD2 identical over 7 bases. J gave up 0 bases and V 1 base, and 6 bases lay outside the gene matches. Germline CDR1 reads SGHTA; CDR2 reads FQGNSA. The CDR3 has 16 residues. The CDR3 bases are TGTGCCAGCAGCTTAGTACGTCTAGCGGCCTCCTACGAGCAGTACTTC. Translating gives CASSLVRLAASYEQYF.

CDR3 amino acids: CASSPSRDSQAYF. The CDR3 nucleotides are TGTGCCAGCAGTCCATCCCGGGACTCCCAGGCGTATTTT. V gene TRBV6-4 combines with J gene TRBJ2-3, with D perhaps TRBD2 (6 bases). This CDR3 spans 13 amino acids. Germline CDR1 is MRHNA and CDR2 is SNTAGT. Trimming took off 5 bases at V and 14 bases at J, with 20 bases between the two ends.

The chain joins TRBV18 to TRBJ1-2, with D uncertain. CDR1 and CDR2 from the germline V gene are KGHSH and LQKENI. CDR3 length: 13 amino acids. V shed 3 bases and J shed 4 bases, with 9 bases lying between them. In DNA, the CDR3 is TGTGCCAGCTCACCCGGGGAGTTCTATGGCTACACCTTC. It is translated as CASSPGEFYGYTF. Combining the CDR3 with reference TRBV18 and TRBJ1-2 gives the whole variable domain NAGVMQNPRHLVRRRGQEARLRCSPMKGHSHVYWYRQLPEEGLKFMVYLQKENIIDESGMPKERFSAEFPKEGPSILRIQQVVRGDSAAYFCASSPGEFYGYTFGSGTRLTVV.

The chain joins TRBV19 to TRBJ2-3, with TRBD2 as a possible D gene (5 bases). The CDR3 runs 15 residues. Germline V CDR1 and CDR2: LNHDA, SQIVND (reference sequence). V lost 5 bases to trimming and J lost 4 bases, with 16 bases between them. The CDR3 reads CASSLRTAQADTQYF. CDR3 sequence (DNA): TGTGCCAGTAGTCTCCGGACTGCCCAGGCAGATACGCAGTATTTT.

Here the CDR3 DNA reads TGTGCAAGTCGCCGGGGGGGCGGTGAAGCTTTCTTT. Translating it yields CASRRGGGEAFF. The V call is TRBV12-2, the J call TRBJ1-1. TRBV12-2 represents a pseudogene. This CDR3 contains 12 residues.